This T cell receptor beta chain stems from a study of siplizumab effects on memory and regulatory T cells. V was clipped by 4 bases and J by 2 bases; unmatched bases: 11. The CDR3 is 16 amino acids. Germline CDR1 SGHTA, CDR2 FQGNSA. Here immunoSEQ multiplex PCR was the method, and the copy in TCRdb shows in-frame clones only, minus some. The table shows 120,000 or so clones, with over 85% occurring only once. The receptor comes from a human donor in good health. The V and J genes are TRBV7-2 and TRBJ2-7, with TRBD2 matching 7 bases. Sequencing was carried out using CD4+ T cells sorted from blood. CDR3 loop: CASSYVLGGSTYEQYF. CDR3 in DNA: TGTGCCAGCAGCTATGTGCTGGGGGGGAGCACCTACGAGCAGTACTTC.